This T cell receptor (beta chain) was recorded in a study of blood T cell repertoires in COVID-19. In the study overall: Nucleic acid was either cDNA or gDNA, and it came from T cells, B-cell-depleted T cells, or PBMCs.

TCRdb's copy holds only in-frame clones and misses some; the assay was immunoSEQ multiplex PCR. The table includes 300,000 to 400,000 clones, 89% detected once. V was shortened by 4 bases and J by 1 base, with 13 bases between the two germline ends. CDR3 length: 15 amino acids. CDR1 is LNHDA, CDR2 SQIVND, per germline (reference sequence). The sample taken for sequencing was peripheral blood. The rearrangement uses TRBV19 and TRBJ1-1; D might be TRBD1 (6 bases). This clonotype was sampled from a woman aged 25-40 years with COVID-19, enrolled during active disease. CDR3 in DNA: TGTGCCAGTAGTACCAACAGGGATAGGAACACTGAAGCTTTCTTT. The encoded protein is CASSTNRDRNTEAFF.